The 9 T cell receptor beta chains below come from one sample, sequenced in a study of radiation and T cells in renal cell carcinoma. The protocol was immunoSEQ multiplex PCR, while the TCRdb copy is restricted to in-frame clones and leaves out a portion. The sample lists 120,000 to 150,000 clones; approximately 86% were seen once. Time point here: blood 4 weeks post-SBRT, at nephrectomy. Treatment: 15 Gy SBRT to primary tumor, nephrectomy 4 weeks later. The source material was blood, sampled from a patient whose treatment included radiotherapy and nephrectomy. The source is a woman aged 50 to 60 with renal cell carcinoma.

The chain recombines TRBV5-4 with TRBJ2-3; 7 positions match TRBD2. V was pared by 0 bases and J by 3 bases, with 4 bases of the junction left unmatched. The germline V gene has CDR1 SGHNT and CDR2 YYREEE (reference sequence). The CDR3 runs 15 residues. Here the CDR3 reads CASSLETSFTDTQYF. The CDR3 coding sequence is TGTGCCAGCAGCTTGGAGACTAGCTTTACAGATACGCAGTATTTT.

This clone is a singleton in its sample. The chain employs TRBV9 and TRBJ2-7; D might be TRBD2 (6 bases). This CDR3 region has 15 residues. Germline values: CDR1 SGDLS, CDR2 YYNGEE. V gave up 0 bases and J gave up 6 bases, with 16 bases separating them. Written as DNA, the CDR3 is TGTGCCAGCAGCGTAGGCGGGATGACTTCCGGCGAGCAGTACTTC. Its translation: CASSVGGMTSGEQYF.

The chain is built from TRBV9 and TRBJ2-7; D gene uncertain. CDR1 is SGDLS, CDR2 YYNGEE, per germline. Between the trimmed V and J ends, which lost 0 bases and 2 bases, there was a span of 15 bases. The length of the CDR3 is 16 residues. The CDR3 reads CASSVAPGPGAYEQYF. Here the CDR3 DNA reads TGTGCCAGCAGCGTAGCTCCGGGCCCAGGCGCCTACGAGCAGTACTTC.

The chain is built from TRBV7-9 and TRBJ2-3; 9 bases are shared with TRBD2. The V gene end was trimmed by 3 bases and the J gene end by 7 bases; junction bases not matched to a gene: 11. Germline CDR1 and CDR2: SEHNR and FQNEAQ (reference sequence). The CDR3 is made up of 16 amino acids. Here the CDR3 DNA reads TGTGCCAGCAGCTTCAGCAGCGGGGGGAGGGCTTATACGCAGTATTTT. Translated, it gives CASSFSSGGRAYTQYF.

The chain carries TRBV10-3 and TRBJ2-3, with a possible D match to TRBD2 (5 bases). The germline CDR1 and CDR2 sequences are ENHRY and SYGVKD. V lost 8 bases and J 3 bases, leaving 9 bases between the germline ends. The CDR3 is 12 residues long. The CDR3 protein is CAIGSGTDTQYF. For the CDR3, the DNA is TGTGCCATCGGTTCGGGGACAGATACGCAGTATTTT.

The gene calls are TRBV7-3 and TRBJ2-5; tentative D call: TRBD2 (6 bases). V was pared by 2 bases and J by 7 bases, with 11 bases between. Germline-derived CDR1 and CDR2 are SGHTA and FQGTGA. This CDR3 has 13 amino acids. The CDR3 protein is CASSLLEGGTQYF. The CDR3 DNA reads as TGTGCCAGCAGCTTACTCGAGGGAGGGACCCAGTACTTC.

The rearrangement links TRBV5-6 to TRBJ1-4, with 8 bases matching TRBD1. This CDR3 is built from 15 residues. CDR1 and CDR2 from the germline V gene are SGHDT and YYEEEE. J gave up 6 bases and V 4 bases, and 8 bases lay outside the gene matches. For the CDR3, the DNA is TGTGCCAGCAGCGCAGCCGGGACAGGAGATGAAAAACTGTTTTTT. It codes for CASSAAGTGDEKLFF.

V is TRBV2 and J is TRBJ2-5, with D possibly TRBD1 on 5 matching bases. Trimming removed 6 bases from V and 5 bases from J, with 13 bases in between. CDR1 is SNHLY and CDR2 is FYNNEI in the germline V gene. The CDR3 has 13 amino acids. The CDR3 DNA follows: TGTGCCAGCAGCAGGGAATCGGTCGAGACCCAGTACTTC. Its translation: CASSRESVETQYF. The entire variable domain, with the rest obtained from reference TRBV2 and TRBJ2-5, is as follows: EPEVTQTPSHQVTQMGQEVILRCVPISNHLYFYWYRQILGQKVEFLVSFYNNEISEKSEIFDDQFSVERPDGSNFTLKIRSTKLEDSAMYFCASSRESVETQYFGPGTRLLVL.

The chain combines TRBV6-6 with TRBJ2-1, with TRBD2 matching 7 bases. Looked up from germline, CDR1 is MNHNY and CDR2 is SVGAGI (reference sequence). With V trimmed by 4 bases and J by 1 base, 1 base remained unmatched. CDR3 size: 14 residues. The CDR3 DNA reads TGTGCCAGCAGTTCTAGCGGATCCTACAATGAGCAGTTCTTC. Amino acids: CASSSSGSYNEQFF.